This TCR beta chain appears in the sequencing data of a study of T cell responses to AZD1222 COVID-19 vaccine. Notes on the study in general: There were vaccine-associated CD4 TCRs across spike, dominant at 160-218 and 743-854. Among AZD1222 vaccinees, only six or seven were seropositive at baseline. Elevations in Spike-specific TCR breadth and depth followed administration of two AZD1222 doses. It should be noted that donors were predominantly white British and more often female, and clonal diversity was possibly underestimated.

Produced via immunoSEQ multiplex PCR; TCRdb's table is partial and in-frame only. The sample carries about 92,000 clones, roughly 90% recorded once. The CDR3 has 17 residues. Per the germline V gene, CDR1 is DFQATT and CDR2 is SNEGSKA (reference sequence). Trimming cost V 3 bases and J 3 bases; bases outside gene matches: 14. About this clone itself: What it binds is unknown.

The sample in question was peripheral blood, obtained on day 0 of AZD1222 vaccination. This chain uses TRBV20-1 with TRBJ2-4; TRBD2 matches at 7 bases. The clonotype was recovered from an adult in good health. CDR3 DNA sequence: TGCAGTGCTAGTCTCCTAGCGGAAATGATAGGCAAAAACATTCAGTACTTC. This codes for CSASLLAEMIGKNIQYF.